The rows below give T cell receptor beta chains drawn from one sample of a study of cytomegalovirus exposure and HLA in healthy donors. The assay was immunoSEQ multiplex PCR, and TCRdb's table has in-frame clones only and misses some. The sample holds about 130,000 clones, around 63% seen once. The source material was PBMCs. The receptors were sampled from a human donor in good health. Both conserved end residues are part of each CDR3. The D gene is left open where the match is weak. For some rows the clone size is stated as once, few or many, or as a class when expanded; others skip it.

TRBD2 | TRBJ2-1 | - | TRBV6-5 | CASSPREGFYNEQFF | TGTGCCAGCAGTCCACGGGAGGGCTTCTACAATGAGCAGTTCTTC
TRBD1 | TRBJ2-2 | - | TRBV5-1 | CASSGRQGAGTGELFF | TGCGCCAGCAGCGGAAGACAGGGGGCAGGCACCGGGGAGCTGTTTTTT
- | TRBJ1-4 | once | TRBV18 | CASSTGTQISNEKLFF | TGTGCCAGCTCAACAGGGACACAGATTTCTAATGAAAAACTGTTTTTT
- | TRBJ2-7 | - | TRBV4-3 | CASSQVRGAEQYF | TGCGCCAGCAGCCAAGTTCGCGGGGCCGAGCAGTACTTC
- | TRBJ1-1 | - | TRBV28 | CASSWGGGRGTIYEAFF | TGTGCCAGCAGTTGGGGAGGAGGGCGAGGTACGATTTATGAAGCTTTCTTT
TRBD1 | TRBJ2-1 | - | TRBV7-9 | CASSFPTGESSYNEQFF | TGTGCCAGCAGCTTCCCGACAGGGGAGAGCTCCTACAATGAGCAGTTCTTC
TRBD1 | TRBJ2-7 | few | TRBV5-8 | CASSPPGGQGPYEQYF | TGTGCCAGCAGCCCCCCCGGGGGACAGGGGCCCTACGAGCAGTACTTC
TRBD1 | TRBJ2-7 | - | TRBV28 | CASSGPGTEYYYEQYF | TGTGCCAGCAGTGGCCCGGGGACAGAATACTACTACGAGCAGTACTTC
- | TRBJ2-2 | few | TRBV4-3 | CASSQSFAGELFF | TGCGCCAGCAGCCAATCCTTCGCCGGGGAGCTGTTTTTT
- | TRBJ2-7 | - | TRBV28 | CASSHPGEYF | TGTGCCAGCAGCCATCCAGGGGAGTACTTC
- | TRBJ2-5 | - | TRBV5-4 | CASSFGQETQYF | TGTGCCAGCTCCTTCGGCCAAGAGACCCAGTACTTC